These 17 T cell receptor beta chains share one sample of origin, sequenced in a study of blood T cell repertoires in COVID-19. TCRdb keeps only in-frame clones here, not all; method: immunoSEQ multiplex PCR. This sample has more than 200,000 clones, with 65% to 90% found just once. Sequencing was carried out using peripheral blood. The receptor set was obtained from a man aged 25 to 40 with active or convalescent COVID-19.

In DNA, the CDR3 is TGTGCCAGCAGCCCCCATAGCCAGAATGAAAAACTGTTTTTT. It encodes CASSPHSQNEKLFF. The J gene is TRBJ1-4, the V gene TRBV4-2; D uncertain. Trimming stripped 4 bases from V and 5 bases from J, with 11 bases between. CDR3 length: 14 amino acids. CDR1 is LGHNA, CDR2 YNFKEQ, per germline.

Written as DNA, the CDR3 is TGTGCCACCAGTGACCGACCCGACAGACAAGAGACCCAGTACTTC. Translation gives CATSDRPDRQETQYF. This chain uses TRBV24-1 with TRBJ2-5; D is possibly TRBD1 (5 bases). In germline, CDR1 is KGHDR, CDR2 SFDVKD. V dropped 4 bases and J dropped 2 bases, with 13 bases sitting between them. This CDR3 contains 15 residues.

This chain's CDR3 is CSVVSQGERGYTF. The CDR3 DNA follows: TGCAGCGTTGTTTCCCAGGGGGAGCGTGGCTACACCTTC. V and J are TRBV29-1 and TRBJ1-2; 7 positions match TRBD1. Germline V CDR1 and CDR2: SQVTM, ANQGSEA. V was clipped by 4 bases and J by 7 bases; unmatched bases: 9. This CDR3 region has 13 residues.

V usage is TRBV9 and J usage is TRBJ1-2; possibly TRBD1 for D (6 bases). This CDR3 contains 13 residues. Looked up from germline, CDR1 is SGDLS and CDR2 is YYNGEE. V lost 3 bases, J lost 3 bases, and 9 bases lay in between. The CDR3 coding sequence is TGTGCCAGCAGCGCAGGGGATCACTATGGCTACACCTTC. This codes for CASSAGDHYGYTF.

The chain couples TRBV2 to TRBJ1-4; weak D call: TRBD1 (6 bases). The CDR3 contains 14 residues. Trimming took 3 bases from V and 5 from J, leaving 10 bases between them. Germline V lookup: CDR1 SNHLY, CDR2 FYNNEI. The DNA for the CDR3 is TGTGCCAGCAGTGATACAGGGCCCAATGAAAAACTGTTTTTT. Amino acids: CASSDTGPNEKLFF.

Written as DNA, the CDR3 is TGTGCCAGCAGTCCCGGAAACAAAGGAGATTCACCCCTCCACTTT. Its translation: CASSPGNKGDSPLHF. This chain connects TRBV6-2 or TRBV6-3 to TRBJ1-6; D is uncertain. Germline V gene lookup returns CDR1 MNHEY and CDR2 SVGEGT. The V and J ends lost 5 bases and 8 bases respectively, with 16 bases between them. This CDR3 comprises 15 residues.

This clone appeared a few times. The chain joins TRBV5-1 to TRBJ2-5; 10 bases are a match to TRBD2. Germline CDR1 and CDR2: SGHRS and YFSETQ. Germline trimming cut 5 bases from V and 6 bases from J; bases unmatched to any gene: 7. The CDR3 extends over 14 amino acids. The CDR3 reads CASRLAGGPKTQYF. The CDR3 region has the DNA TGCGCCAGCAGATTAGCGGGGGGCCCGAAGACCCAGTACTTC.

The chain employs TRBV25-1 and TRBJ2-3; 9 bases match TRBD1. The ends lost 6 bases at V and 7 bases at J; junction bases unmatched: 11. The CDR3 sequence is 15 residues long. The germline CDR1 and CDR2 sequences are MGHDK and SYGVNS. This CDR3 reads CASSTGGEALNTQYF. The CDR3 nucleotides read TGTGCCAGCAGCACAGGGGGCGAAGCTCTAAATACGCAGTATTTT.

The genes are TRBV5-1 and TRBJ1-1; no clear D gene. The CDR3 is 11 residues long. Germline assignment: CDR1 SGHRS and CDR2 YFSETQ. Between the trimmed V and J ends, which lost 0 bases and 8 bases, there was a span of 5 bases. The CDR3 loop reads CASSLGAEAFF. The CDR3 bases are TGCGCCAGCAGCTTGGGGGCCGAAGCTTTCTTT. Filled out from reference TRBV5-1 and TRBJ1-1, the complete variable domain reads KAGVTQTPRYLIKTRGQQVTLSCSPISGHRSVSWYQQTPGQGLQFLFEYFSETQRNKGNFPGRFSGRQFSNSRSEMNVSTLELGDSALYLCASSLGAEAFFGQGTRLTVV.

The chain combines TRBV6-1 with TRBJ2-1; no firm D call. The CDR3 has 15 residues. V was pared by 3 bases and J by 4 bases, with 13 bases between. Germline V gene data show CDR1 as MNHNS and CDR2 as SASEGT. CDR3 protein: CASSDLGSTYNEQFF. As DNA, the CDR3 is TGTGCCAGCAGTGACCTGGGCAGTACGTACAATGAGCAGTTCTTC.

The CDR3 coding sequence is TGTGCCAGCAGCTTAGATTTAGCGGGGGGGCCACGAGAGACCCAGTACTTC. It is translated as CASSLDLAGGPRETQYF. This chain joins TRBV7-8 and TRBJ2-5; TRBD2 aligns across 11 bases. Germline-derived CDR1 and CDR2 are SGHVS and FQNEAQ. The CDR3 has 17 residues. The ends lost 1 base at V and 4 bases at J; junction bases unmatched: 8.

The chain links TRBV5-8 to TRBJ1-5; no clear D. This CDR3 is 14 amino acids long. CDR1 is SGHTS and CDR2 is YDEGEE in the germline V gene. Deletions cut 4 bases from V and 9 bases from J, with 17 bases between. CDR3 coding DNA: TGTGCCAGCAGCCCTGGGCAGCTCTCAGGGCCCCAGCATTTT. It encodes CASSPGQLSGPQHF.

This clone was detected once. The chain combines TRBV12-3 or TRBV12-4 with TRBJ1-1; 7 bases are shared with TRBD1. The CDR3 is 13 residues long. V gave up 6 bases and J gave up 5 bases; unmatched junction bases: 6. In DNA, the CDR3 is TGTGCCAGCAGCCGGGCAGGGGGGACTGAAGCTTTCTTT. It is translated as CASSRAGGTEAFF.

The chain has TRBV6-5 and TRBJ2-1; no firm D call. Trimming left V 0 bases short and J 5 bases short, with 8 bases between. Germline-derived CDR1 and CDR2 are MNHEY and SVGAGI. The CDR3 loop spans 14 amino acids. CDR3 loop: CASSYSNRNNEQFF. CDR3 DNA: TGTGCCAGCAGTTACTCTAACAGAAACAATGAGCAGTTCTTC.

CDR3 amino acids: CASSGRTGFRWVIAEAFF. CDR3 nucleotides: TGTGCCAGCAGTGGACGGACAGGGTTTAGGTGGGTAATTGCTGAAGCTTTCTTT. The gene calls are TRBV6-1 and TRBJ1-1, with 8 bases identical to TRBD1. Unmatched junction bases numbered 19, after V lost 4 bases and J lost 6 bases. CDR1 and CDR2 from the germline V gene are MNHNS and SASEGT. CDR3 length: 18 amino acids.

V gene TRBV18 combines with J gene TRBJ1-6; D is perhaps TRBD1 (6 bases). V was trimmed by 5 bases and J by 9 bases, leaving 17 bases between them. The CDR3 consists of 15 residues. Germline assignment: CDR1 KGHSH and CDR2 LQKENI. As DNA, the CDR3 is TGTGCCAGCTCAGACTACCAGGGGCTCGGTTCACCCCTCCACTTT. Translation: CASSDYQGLGSPLHF.

The rearrangement links TRBV2 to TRBJ2-7; D gene unclear. The V and J ends lost 10 bases and 5 bases respectively, with 18 bases between them. CDR3 length: 13 amino acids. Germline-derived CDR1 and CDR2 are SNHLY and FYNNEI. CDR3 in amino acids: CATRFLRSHEQYF. The CDR3 DNA is TGTGCCACCCGGTTCCTGAGGTCCCACGAGCAGTACTTC.